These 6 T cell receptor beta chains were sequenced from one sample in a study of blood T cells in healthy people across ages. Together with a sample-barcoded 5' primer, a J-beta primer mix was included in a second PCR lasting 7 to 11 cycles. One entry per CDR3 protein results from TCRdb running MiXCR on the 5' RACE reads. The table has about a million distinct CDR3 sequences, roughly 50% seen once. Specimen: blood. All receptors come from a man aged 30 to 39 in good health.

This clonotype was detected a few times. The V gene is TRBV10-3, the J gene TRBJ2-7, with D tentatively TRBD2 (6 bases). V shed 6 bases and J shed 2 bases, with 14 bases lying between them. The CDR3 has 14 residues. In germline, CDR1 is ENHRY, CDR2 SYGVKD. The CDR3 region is CAIRPGTDTYEQYF. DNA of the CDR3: TGTGCCATCAGACCCGGGACTGATACCTACGAGCAGTACTTC.

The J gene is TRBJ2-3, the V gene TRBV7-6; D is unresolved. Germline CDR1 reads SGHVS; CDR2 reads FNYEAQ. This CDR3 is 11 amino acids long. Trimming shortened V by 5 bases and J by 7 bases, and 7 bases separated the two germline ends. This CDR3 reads CASSQSNTQYF. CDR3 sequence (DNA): TGTGCCAGCAGCCAGAGTAATACGCAGTATTTT.

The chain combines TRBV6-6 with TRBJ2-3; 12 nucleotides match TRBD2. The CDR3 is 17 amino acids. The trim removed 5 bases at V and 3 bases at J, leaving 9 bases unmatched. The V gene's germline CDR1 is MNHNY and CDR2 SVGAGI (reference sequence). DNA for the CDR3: TGTGCCAGCAGTCCACCTAGCGGGGGGGGCGCGACAGATACGCAGTATTTT. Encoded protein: CASSPPSGGGATDTQYF.

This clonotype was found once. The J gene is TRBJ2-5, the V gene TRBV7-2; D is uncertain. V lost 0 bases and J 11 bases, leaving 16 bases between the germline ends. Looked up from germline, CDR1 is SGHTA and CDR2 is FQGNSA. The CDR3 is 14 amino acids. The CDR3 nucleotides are TGTGCCAGCAGCTTAGCGCCGGAGATTAATGAGCAGTACTTC. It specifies CASSLAPEINEQYF.

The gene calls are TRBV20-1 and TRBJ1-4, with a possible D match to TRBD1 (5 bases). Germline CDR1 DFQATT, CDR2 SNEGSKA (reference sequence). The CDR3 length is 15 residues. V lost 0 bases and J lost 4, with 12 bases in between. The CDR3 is CSARDPAGSNEKLFF. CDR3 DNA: TGCAGTGCTAGAGATCCGGCAGGGAGTAATGAAAAACTGTTTTTT.

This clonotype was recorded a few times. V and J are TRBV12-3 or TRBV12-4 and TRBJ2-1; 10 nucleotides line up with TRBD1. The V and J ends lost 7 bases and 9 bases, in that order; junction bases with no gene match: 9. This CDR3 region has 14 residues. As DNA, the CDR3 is TGTGCCAGCATCAGCTGGACAGGGGGACTTGAGCAGTTCTTC. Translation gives CASISWTGGLEQFF.